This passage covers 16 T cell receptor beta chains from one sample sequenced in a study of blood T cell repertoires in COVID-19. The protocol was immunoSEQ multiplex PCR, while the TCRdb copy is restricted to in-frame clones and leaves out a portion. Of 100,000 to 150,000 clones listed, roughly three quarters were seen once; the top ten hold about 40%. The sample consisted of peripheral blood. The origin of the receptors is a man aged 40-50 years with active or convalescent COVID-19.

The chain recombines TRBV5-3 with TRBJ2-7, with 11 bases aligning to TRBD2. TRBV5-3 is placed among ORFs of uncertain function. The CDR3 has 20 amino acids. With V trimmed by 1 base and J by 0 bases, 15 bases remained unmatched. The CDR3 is CARSLLNGTSGLLSSYEQYF. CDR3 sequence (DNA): TGTGCCAGAAGCTTGCTCAACGGGACTAGCGGACTCTTAAGCTCCTACGAGCAGTACTTC.

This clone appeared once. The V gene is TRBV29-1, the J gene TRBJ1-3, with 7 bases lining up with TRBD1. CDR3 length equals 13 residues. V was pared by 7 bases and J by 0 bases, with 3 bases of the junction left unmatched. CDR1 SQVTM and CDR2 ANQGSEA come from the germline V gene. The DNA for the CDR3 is TGCAGCGCAGGGACAGCCTCTGGAAACACCATATATTTT. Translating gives CSAGTASGNTIYF.

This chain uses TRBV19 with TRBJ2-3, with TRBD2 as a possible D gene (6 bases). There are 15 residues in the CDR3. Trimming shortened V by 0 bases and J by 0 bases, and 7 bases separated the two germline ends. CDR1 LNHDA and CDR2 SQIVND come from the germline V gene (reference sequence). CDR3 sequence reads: CASSIEEGSTDTQYF. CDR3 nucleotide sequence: TGTGCCAGTAGTATAGAGGAGGGAAGCACAGATACGCAGTATTTT. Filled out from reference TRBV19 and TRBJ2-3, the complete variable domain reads DGGITQSPKYLFRKEGQNVTLSCEQNLNHDAMYWYRQDPGQGLRLIYYSQIVNDFQKGDIAEGYSVSREKKESFPLTVTSAQKNPTAFYLCASSIEEGSTDTQYFGPGTRLTVL.

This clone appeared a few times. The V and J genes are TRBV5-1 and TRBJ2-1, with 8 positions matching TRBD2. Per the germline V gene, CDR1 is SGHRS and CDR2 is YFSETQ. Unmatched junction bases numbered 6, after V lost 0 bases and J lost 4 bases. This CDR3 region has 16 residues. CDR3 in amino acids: CASSLGGGRTYNEQFF. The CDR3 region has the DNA TGCGCCAGCAGCTTGGGTGGCGGGAGGACTTACAATGAGCAGTTCTTC. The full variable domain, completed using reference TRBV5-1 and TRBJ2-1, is KAGVTQTPRYLIKTRGQQVTLSCSPISGHRSVSWYQQTPGQGLQFLFEYFSETQRNKGNFPGRFSGRQFSNSRSEMNVSTLELGDSALYLCASSLGGGRTYNEQFFGPGTRLTVL.

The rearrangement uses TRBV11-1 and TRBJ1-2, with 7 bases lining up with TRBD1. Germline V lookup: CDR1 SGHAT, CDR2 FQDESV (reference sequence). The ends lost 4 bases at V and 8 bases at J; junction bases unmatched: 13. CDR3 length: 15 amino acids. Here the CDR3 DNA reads TGTGCCAGCAGCTCCTACAGGGGCCTATCAGTCGGCTACACCTTC. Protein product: CASSSYRGLSVGYTF. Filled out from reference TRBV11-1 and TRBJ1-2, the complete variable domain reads EAEVAQSPRYKITEKSQAVAFWCDPISGHATLYWYRQILGQGPELLVQFQDESVVDDSQLPKDRFSAERLKGVDSTLKIQPAELGDSAMYLCASSSYRGLSVGYTFGSGTRLTVV.

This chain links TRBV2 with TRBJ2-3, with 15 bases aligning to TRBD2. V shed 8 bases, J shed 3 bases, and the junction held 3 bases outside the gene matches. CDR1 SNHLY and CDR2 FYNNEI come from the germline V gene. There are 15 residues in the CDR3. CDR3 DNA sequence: TGTGCCAGCGGGGGACTAGCGGGGGGAACAGATACGCAGTATTTT. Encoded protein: CASGGLAGGTDTQYF.

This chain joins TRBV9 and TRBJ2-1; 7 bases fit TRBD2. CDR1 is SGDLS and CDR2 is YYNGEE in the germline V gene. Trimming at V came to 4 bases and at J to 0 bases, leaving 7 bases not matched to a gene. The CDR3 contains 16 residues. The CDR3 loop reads CASSSRSGFSYNEQFF. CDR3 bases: TGTGCCAGCAGCTCCCGTAGCGGGTTCTCCTACAATGAGCAGTTCTTC.

The CDR3 bases are TGTGCCAGCAGTTACTCACCGGTCTATGGCTACACCTTC. Protein product: CASSYSPVYGYTF. This rearrangement joins TRBV6-6 to TRBJ1-2; unclear D gene. In germline, CDR1 is MNHNY, CDR2 SVGAGI (reference sequence). This CDR3 has 13 residues. V lost 0 bases, J lost 4 bases, and 6 bases lay in between.

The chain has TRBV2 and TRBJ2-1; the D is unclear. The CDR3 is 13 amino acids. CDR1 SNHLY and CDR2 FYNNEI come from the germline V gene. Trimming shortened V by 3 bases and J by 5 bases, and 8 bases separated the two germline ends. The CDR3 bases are TGTGCCAGCAGTGACTATTTCCACAATGAGCAGTTCTTC. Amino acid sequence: CASSDYFHNEQFF. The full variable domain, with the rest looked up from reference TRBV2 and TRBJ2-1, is EPEVTQTPSHQVTQMGQEVILRCVPISNHLYFYWYRQILGQKVEFLVSFYNNEISEKSEIFDDQFSVERPDGSNFTLKIRSTKLEDSAMYFCASSDYFHNEQFFGPGTRLTVL.

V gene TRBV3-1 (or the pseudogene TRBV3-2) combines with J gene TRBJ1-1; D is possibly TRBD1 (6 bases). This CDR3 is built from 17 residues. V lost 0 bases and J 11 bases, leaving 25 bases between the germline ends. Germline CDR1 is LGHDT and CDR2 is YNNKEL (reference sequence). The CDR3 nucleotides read TGTGCCAGCAGCCAAGACGTAACAGGGCGGCATACAGCGGGGGCTTTCTTT. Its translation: CASSQDVTGRHTAGAFF.

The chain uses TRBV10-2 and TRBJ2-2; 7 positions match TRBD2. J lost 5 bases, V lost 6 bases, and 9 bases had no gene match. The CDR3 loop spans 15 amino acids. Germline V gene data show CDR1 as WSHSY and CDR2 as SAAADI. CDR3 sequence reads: CASSKLDSGTGELFF. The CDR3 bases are TGCGCCAGCAGCAAGTTAGATAGCGGGACCGGGGAGCTGTTTTTT.

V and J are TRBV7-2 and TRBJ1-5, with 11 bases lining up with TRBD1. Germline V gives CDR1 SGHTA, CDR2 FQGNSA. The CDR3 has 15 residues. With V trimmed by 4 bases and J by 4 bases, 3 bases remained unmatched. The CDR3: CASSSGQGANQPQHF. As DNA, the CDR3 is TGTGCCAGCAGCTCCGGACAGGGGGCAAATCAGCCCCAGCATTTT.

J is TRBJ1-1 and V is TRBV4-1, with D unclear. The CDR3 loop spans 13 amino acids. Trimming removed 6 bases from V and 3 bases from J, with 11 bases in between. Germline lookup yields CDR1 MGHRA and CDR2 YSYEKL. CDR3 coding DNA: TGCGCCAGCAGGCTGGTCGGAGACACTGAAGCTTTCTTT. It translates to CASRLVGDTEAFF.

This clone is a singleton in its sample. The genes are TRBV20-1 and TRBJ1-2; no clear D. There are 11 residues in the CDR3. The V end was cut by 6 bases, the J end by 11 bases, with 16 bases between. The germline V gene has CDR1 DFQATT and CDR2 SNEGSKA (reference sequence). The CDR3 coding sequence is TGCAGTGCCCCCGGAGGTTTTGGTTACACCTTC. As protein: CSAPGGFGYTF.

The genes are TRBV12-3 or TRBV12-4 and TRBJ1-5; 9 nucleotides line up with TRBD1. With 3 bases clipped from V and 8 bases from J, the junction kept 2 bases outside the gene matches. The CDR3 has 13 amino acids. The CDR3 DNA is TGTGCCAGCAGTTTGGGACAGGGCAAGCCCCAGCATTTT. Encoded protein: CASSLGQGKPQHF.

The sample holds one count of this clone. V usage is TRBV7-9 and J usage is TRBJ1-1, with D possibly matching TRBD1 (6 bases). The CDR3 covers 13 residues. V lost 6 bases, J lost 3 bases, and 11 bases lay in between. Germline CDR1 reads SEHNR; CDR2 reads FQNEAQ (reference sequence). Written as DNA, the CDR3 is TGTGCCAGCAGGCTAGGGGGGGACACTGAAGCTTTCTTT. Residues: CASRLGGDTEAFF.